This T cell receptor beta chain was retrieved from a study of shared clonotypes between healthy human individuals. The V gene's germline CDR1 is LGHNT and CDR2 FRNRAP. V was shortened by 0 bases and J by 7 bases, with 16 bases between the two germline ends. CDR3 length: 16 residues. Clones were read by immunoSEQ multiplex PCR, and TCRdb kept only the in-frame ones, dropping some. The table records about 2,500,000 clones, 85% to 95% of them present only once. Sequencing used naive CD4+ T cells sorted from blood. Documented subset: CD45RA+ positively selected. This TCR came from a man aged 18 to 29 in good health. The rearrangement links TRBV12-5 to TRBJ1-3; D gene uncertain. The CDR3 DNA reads TGTGCTAGTGGTTTGGTAACGACACACCTAGTCAACACCATATATTTT. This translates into CASGLVTTHLVNTIYF.